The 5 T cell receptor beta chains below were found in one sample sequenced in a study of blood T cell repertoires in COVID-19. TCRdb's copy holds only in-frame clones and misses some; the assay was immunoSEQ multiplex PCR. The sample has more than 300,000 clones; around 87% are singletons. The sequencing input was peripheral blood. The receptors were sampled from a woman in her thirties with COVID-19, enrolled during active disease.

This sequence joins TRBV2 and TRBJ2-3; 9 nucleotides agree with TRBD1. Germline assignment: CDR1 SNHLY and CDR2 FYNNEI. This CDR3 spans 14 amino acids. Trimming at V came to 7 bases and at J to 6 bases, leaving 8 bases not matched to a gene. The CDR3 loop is CASTPDRGRDTQYF. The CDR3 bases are TGTGCCAGCACCCCGGACAGGGGAAGGGATACGCAGTATTTT.

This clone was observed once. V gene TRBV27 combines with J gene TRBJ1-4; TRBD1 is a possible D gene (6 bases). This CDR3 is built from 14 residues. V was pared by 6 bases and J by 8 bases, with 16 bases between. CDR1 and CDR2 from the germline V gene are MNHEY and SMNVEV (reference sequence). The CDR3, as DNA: TGTGCCAGCAGGGCGACAGGAATTTGGGAAAAACTGTTTTTT. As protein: CASRATGIWEKLFF.

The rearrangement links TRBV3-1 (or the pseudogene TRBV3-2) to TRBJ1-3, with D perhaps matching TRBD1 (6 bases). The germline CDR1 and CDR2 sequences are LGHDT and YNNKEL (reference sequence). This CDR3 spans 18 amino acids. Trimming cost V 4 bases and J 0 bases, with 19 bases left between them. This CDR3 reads CASSPSLGQTFSGNTIYF. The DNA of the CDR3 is TGTGCCAGCAGCCCCTCTTTAGGACAGACGTTCTCTGGAAACACCATATATTTT.

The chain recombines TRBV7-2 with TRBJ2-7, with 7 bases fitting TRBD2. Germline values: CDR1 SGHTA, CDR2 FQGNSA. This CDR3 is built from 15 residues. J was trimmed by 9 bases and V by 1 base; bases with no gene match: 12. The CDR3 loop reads CASSLEAGRPGGQYF. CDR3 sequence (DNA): TGTGCCAGCAGCTTAGAAGCGGGTAGGCCGGGAGGGCAGTACTTC.

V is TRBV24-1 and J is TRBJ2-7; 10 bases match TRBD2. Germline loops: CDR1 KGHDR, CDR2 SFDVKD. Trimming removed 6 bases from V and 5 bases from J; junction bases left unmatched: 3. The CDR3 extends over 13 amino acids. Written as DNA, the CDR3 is TGTGCCACCAGTCTAGCGGGAGTTGACGAGCAGTACTTC. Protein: CATSLAGVDEQYF.